A single sample gave rise to the 15 T cell receptor beta chains below, sequenced in a study of radiotherapy plus CTLA-4 blockade in lung cancer. Generated by immunoSEQ multiplex PCR, the TCRdb table keeps only in-frame clones and is missing some. The sample holds nearly 110,000 clones, 70% to 90% seen once. Sequencing used peripheral blood, obtained from a patient treated with radiotherapy plus ipilimumab. The receptors were gathered from a human donor with non-small cell lung cancer that progressed on radiotherapy plus ipilimumab. Some clones in this sample may be carry-over from other donors' samples.

This clone was seen a few times. This chain connects TRBV6-6 to TRBJ2-6; D tentatively fits TRBD1 or TRBD2 (5 bases each). The CDR3 loop spans 15 amino acids. V lost 2 bases and J 2 bases, leaving 7 bases between the germline ends. CDR1 is MNHNY and CDR2 is SVGAGI in the germline V gene (reference sequence). The CDR3 loop is CASSYEGTGANVLTF. CDR3 nucleotide sequence: TGTGCCAGCAGTTACGAGGGGACTGGGGCCAACGTCCTGACTTTC.

This sequence joins TRBV6-4 and TRBJ1-4; D remains ambiguous. This CDR3 contains 13 residues. V lost 4 bases, J lost 4 bases, and 7 bases lay in between. From germline, CDR1 is MRHNA and CDR2 SNTAGT. The CDR3: CASSVRYNEKLFF. As DNA, the CDR3 is TGTGCCAGCAGTGTCCGTTATAATGAAAAACTGTTTTTT.

This CDR3 is CASVRVNYGYTF. CDR3 DNA sequence: TGTGCCTCGGTCCGGGTCAACTATGGCTACACCTTC. The chain couples TRBV30 to TRBJ1-2; D unresolved. Trimming left V 7 bases short and J 2 bases short, with 11 bases between. CDR3 length equals 12 residues. Germline CDR1 GTSNPN, CDR2 SVGIG (reference sequence).

V usage is TRBV5-4 and J usage is TRBJ2-7; D uncertain. CDR3 length equals 14 residues. CDR1 and CDR2 from the germline V gene are SGHNT and YYREEE (reference sequence). Trimming removed 0 bases from V and 2 bases from J, with 9 bases in between. CDR3 in amino acids: CASSLVGGTYEQYF. CDR3 sequence (DNA): TGTGCCAGCAGCTTGGTAGGCGGAACCTACGAGCAGTACTTC.

The chain couples TRBV6-5 to TRBJ1-1; the D is unclear. The CDR3 is 13 amino acids. With 6 bases removed from V and 11 bases from J, the gap between germline ends came to 19 bases. Per the germline V gene, CDR1 is MNHEY and CDR2 is SVGAGI. Here the CDR3 reads CASSSSLPAPAFF. The CDR3 coding sequence is TGTGCCAGCAGCTCCTCGTTACCGGCCCCTGCTTTCTTT.

The CDR3 loop reads CASSALTGGYGYTF. The DNA of the CDR3 is TGTGCCAGCAGCGCGCTGACAGGGGGGTATGGCTACACCTTC. V and J are TRBV5-8 and TRBJ1-2, with 9 bases identical to TRBD1. V dropped 4 bases and J dropped 5; count of bases not matched to a gene: 6. The CDR3 loop spans 14 amino acids. Germline CDR1 and CDR2: SGHTS and YDEGEE. Based on the CDR3 plus reference TRBV5-8 and TRBJ1-2, the full variable domain is EAGVTQSPTHLIKTRGQQATLRCSPISGHTSVYWYQQALGLGLQFLLWYDEGEERNRGNFPPRFSGRQFPNYSSELNVNALELEDSALYLCASSALTGGYGYTFGSGTRLTVV.

The rearrangement links TRBV5-6 to TRBJ2-3; 11 bases are shared with TRBD2. Germline V gene lookup returns CDR1 SGHDT and CDR2 YYEEEE. The CDR3 consists of 16 residues. The trim removed 3 bases at V and 5 bases at J, leaving 8 bases unmatched. The CDR3 sequence: CASSYNSGGALDTQYF. Here the CDR3 DNA reads TGTGCCAGCAGCTACAATAGCGGGGGGGCCTTAGATACGCAGTATTTT.

The chain links TRBV29-1 to TRBJ1-2; 8 nucleotides align to TRBD1. Germline V gene data show CDR1 as SQVTM and CDR2 as ANQGSEA. CDR3 length equals 16 residues. Trimming removed 0 bases from V and 7 bases from J; junction bases left unmatched: 13. The CDR3 DNA reads TGCAGCGTTGAAGATCGGCCAGGGGGCGCGTGGGGTGGCTACACCTTC. It specifies CSVEDRPGGAWGGYTF.

The genes are TRBV29-1 and TRBJ1-1; maybe TRBD1 (5 bases). Trimming removed 4 bases at V and 1 base at J, with 10 bases between. There are 13 residues in the CDR3. The V gene's germline CDR1 is SQVTM and CDR2 ANQGSEA. The CDR3 DNA sequence: TGCAGCGTTGGCCGACAGTCGAACACTGAAGCTTTCTTT. Translation: CSVGRQSNTEAFF.

This chain links TRBV6-5 with TRBJ2-1; 9 bases align to TRBD2. The CDR3 has 15 amino acids. Germline values: CDR1 MNHEY, CDR2 SVGAGI. With V trimmed by 5 bases and J by 3 bases, 5 bases remained unmatched. DNA of the CDR3: TGTGCCAGCAGTCGAGCGGGGGGTTACTACAATGAGCAGTTCTTC. Amino acids: CASSRAGGYYNEQFF.

The chain combines TRBV15 with TRBJ2-3; TRBD2 agrees at 8 bases. This CDR3 region has 16 residues. CDR1 and CDR2 (germline): LNHNV, YYDKDF (reference sequence). Trimming removed 0 bases from V and 8 bases from J; junction bases left unmatched: 10. Here the CDR3 reads CATSRDQLAGPITQYF. The CDR3 DNA follows: TGTGCCACCAGCAGAGATCAATTAGCGGGGCCGATTACGCAGTATTTT.

This rearrangement joins TRBV19 to TRBJ2-5; TRBD1 matches at 7 bases. J was trimmed by 2 bases and V by 6 bases; bases with no gene match: 9. The CDR3 is 15 amino acids. The germline CDR1 and CDR2 sequences are LNHDA and SQIVND (reference sequence). The CDR3 DNA sequence: TGTGCCAGTAGACTCTGGGACAGCCAACAAGAGACCCAGTACTTC. Its protein is CASRLWDSQQETQYF.

The count of this clone is one. The V and J genes are TRBV5-1 and TRBJ2-1; no definite D call. Trimming shortened V by 0 bases and J by 1 base, and 8 bases separated the two germline ends. The CDR3 contains 15 residues. Germline loops: CDR1 SGHRS, CDR2 YFSETQ. The CDR3 DNA reads TGCGCCAGCAGCTTGGTCGGCGGTTCCTACAATGAGCAGTTCTTC. This sequence encodes CASSLVGGSYNEQFF. Variable domain in full (rest from reference TRBV5-1 and TRBJ2-1): KAGVTQTPRYLIKTRGQQVTLSCSPISGHRSVSWYQQTPGQGLQFLFEYFSETQRNKGNFPGRFSGRQFSNSRSEMNVSTLELGDSALYLCASSLVGGSYNEQFFGPGTRLTVL.

This chain links TRBV7-6 with TRBJ1-6, with 8 nucleotides matching TRBD1. This CDR3 has 18 residues. With 2 bases clipped from V and 0 bases from J, the junction kept 6 bases outside the gene matches. Germline V gene lookup returns CDR1 SGHVS and CDR2 FNYEAQ. The CDR3 DNA sequence: TGTGCCAGCAGCTTAACAGGGGGAGGTGGCTCCTATAATTCACCCCTCCACTTT. It yields the protein CASSLTGGGGSYNSPLHF.

This sequence joins TRBV6-1 and TRBJ1-2, with TRBD1 as a possible D gene (5 bases). Trimming stripped 6 bases from V and 3 bases from J, with 8 bases between. The CDR3 covers 12 residues. The V gene's germline CDR1 is MNHNS and CDR2 SASEGT. The CDR3 region is CASRGGYYGYTF. The DNA of the CDR3 is TGTGCCAGCAGGGGGGGATACTATGGCTACACCTTC.